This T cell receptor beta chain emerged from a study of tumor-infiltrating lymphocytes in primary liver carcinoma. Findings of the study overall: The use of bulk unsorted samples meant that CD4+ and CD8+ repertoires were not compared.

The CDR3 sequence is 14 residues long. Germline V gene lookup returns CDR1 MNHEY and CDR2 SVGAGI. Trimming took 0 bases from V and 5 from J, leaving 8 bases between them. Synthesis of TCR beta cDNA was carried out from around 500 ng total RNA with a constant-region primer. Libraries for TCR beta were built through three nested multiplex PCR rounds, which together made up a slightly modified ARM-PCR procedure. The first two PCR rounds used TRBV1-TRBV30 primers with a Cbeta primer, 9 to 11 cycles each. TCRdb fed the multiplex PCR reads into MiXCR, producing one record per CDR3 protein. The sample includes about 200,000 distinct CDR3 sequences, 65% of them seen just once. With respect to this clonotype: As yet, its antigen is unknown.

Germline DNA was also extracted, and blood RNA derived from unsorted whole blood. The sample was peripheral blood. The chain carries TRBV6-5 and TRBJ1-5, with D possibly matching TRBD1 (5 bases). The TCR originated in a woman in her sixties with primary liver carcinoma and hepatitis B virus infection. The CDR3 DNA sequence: TGTGCCAGCAGTTACTCCCCGGGGGATCAGCCCCAGCATTTT. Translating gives CASSYSPGDQPQHF.